This T cell receptor (beta chain) is drawn from a study of T-cell reconstitution after alpha-beta-depleted transplantation in children. The CDR3 contains 13 residues. The V and J ends lost 0 bases and 8 bases respectively, with 10 bases between them. CDR1 and CDR2 (germline): PRHDT, FYEKMQ (reference sequence). It was with unique molecular identifiers that the TCRbeta library was prepared. TCRdb independently ran MiXCR on the PCR reads; one entry per CDR3 protein. The table lists about 500,000 distinct CDR3 sequences, approximately 32% of them singletons. This clonotype was detected only a few times. The input for sequencing was PBMCs from the stem cell graft donor, taken from the stem cell graft. This clonotype was obtained from a human donor who donated a stem cell graft to a child with aplastic anemia. J is TRBJ1-2 and V is TRBV13, with D perhaps TRBD1 (5 bases). CDR3 residues: CASSLGTVPGYTF. Written as DNA, the CDR3 is TGTGCCAGCAGCTTAGGGACAGTGCCGGGCTACACCTTC.